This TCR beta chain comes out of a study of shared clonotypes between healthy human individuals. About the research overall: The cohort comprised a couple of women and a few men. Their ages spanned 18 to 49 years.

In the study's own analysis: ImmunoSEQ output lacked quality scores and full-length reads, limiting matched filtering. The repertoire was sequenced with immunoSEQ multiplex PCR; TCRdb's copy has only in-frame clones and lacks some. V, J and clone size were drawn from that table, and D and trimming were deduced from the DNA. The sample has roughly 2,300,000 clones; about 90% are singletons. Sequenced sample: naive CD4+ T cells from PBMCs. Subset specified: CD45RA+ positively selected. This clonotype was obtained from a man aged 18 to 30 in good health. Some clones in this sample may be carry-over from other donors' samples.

The CDR3 region is CASSENTGSGRAFF. The DNA of the CDR3 is TGTGCCAGCAGTGAAAATACGGGGTCCGGACGGGCTTTCTTT. J is TRBJ1-1 and V is TRBV6-1, with D unresolved. The CDR3 runs to 14 residues. V was clipped by 2 bases and J by 11 bases, with 18 bases between them. CDR1 MNHNS and CDR2 SASEGT come from the germline V gene.